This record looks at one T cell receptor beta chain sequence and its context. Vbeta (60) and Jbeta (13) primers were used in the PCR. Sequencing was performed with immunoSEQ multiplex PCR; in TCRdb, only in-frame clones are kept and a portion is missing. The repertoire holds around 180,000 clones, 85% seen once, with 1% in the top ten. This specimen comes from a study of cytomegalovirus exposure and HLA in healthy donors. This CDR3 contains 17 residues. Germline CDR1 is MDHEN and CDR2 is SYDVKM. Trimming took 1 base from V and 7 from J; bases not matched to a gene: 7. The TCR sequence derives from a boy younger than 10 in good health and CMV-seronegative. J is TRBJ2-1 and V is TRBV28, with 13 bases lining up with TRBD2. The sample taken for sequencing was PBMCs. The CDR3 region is CASSLLLLAGGGNEQFF. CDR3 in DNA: TGTGCCAGCAGTTTATTGTTACTAGCGGGAGGGGGAAATGAGCAGTTCTTC.